The subject of this entry is one TCR beta chain. The data belong to a study of T cells in Graves' hyperthyroidism and ophthalmopathy. The investigators amplified TCR beta CDR3 regions from RNA transcripts. TCR CDR3 underwent first-round RT-PCR with the HTBI primer set. MiXCR, run by TCRdb on the multiplex PCR reads, gives a single entry per CDR3 protein. The profile shows around 270,000 distinct CDR3 sequences, approximately 18% of them singletons. The CDR3 has 16 residues. CDR1 and CDR2 from the germline V gene are MDHEN and SYDVKM. V gave up 5 bases and J gave up 7 bases; unmatched junction bases: 11.

Sequencing input: blood. The TCR sequence derives from a man over 45 with Graves' ophthalmopathy. The gene calls are TRBV28 and TRBJ1-4; 9 nucleotides match TRBD1. CDR3 region: CASSPTRGTGIEKLFF. CDR3 coding DNA: TGTGCCAGCAGTCCTACCCGGGGGACAGGGATTGAAAAACTGTTTTTT.